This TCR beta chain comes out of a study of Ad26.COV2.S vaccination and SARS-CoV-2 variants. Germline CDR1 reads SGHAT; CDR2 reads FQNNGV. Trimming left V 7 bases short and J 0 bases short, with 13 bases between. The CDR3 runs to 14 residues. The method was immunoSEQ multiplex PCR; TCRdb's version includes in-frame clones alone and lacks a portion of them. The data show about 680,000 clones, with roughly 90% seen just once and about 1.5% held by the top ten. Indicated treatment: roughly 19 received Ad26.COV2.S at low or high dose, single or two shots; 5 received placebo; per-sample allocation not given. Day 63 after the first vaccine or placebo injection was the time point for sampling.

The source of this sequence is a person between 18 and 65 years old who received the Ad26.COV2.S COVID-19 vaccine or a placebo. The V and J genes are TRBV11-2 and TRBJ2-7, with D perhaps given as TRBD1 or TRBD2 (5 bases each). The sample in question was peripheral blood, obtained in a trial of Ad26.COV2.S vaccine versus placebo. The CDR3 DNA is TGTGCCAGCACCTGGGGGTCTAGCTCCTACGAGCAGTACTTC. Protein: CASTWGSSSYEQYF.